This record concerns one T cell receptor beta chain sequence. This record belongs to a study of siplizumab effects on memory and regulatory T cells. The CDR3 is 15 residues long. Germline assignment: CDR1 SGHTA and CDR2 FQGNSA. V was cut by 5 bases and J by 4 bases, with 15 bases left in between. Produced via immunoSEQ multiplex PCR; TCRdb's table is partial and in-frame only. The data show approximately 94,000 clones, around 92% seen once. The specimen was CD4+ T cells sorted from blood. This receptor was identified in a human donor in good health. V gene TRBV7-2 combines with J gene TRBJ1-5; no clear D gene. CDR3 nucleotide sequence: TGTGCCAGCAGCGGCGGGATTGGGCTGAATCAGCCCCAGCATTTT. This codes for CASSGGIGLNQPQHF.